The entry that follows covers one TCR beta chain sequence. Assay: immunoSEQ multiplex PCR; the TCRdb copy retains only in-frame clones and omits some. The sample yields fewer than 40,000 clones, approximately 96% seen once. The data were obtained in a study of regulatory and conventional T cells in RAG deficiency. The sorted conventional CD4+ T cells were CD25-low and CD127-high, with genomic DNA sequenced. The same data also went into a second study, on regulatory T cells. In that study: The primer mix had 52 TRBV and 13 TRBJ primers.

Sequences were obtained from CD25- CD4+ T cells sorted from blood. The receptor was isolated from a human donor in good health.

CDR3 DNA sequence: TGTGCCAGCAGCCCGGGACAGGGCTATCGGGAGACCCAGTACTTC. Residues: CASSPGQGYRETQYF. The V and J genes are TRBV5-4 and TRBJ2-5, with 9 bases that match TRBD1. V gave up 4 bases and J gave up 5 bases; unmatched junction bases: 9. The CDR3 loop spans 15 amino acids. Germline loops: CDR1 SGHNT, CDR2 YYREEE (reference sequence). The full variable domain, completed using reference TRBV5-4 and TRBJ2-5, is ETGVTQSPTHLIKTRGQQVTLRCSSQSGHNTVSWYQQALGQGPQFIFQYYREEENGRGNFPPRFSGLQFPNYSSELNVNALELDDSALYLCASSPGQGYRETQYFGPGTRLLVL.